These 13 T cell receptor beta chains came from one sample sequenced in a study of blood T cell repertoires in COVID-19. Produced via immunoSEQ multiplex PCR; TCRdb's table is partial and in-frame only. The sample yields roughly 59,000 clones, 60% to 80% seen once. The sample taken for sequencing was peripheral blood. The receptor source for this set is a man aged 80 or over with acute or convalescent COVID-19.

This clone came up a few times. The CDR3 reads CASSRPLRQGEYYGYTF. CDR3 DNA: TGTGCCAGCAGTCGTCCTCTCCGGCAGGGCGAGTACTATGGCTACACCTTC. This chain uses TRBV6-6 with TRBJ1-2, with D perhaps matching TRBD1 (5 bases). The V end was cut by 5 bases, the J end by 3 bases, with 22 bases between. Germline V gene data show CDR1 as MNHNY and CDR2 as SVGAGI (reference sequence). The CDR3 is made up of 17 amino acids.

The rearrangement links TRBV27 to TRBJ2-5; D perhaps matches TRBD2 (6 bases). Germline CDR1 and CDR2: MNHEY and SMNVEV (reference sequence). This CDR3 contains 18 residues. Trimming left V 0 bases short and J 2 bases short, with 19 bases between. The chain's CDR3 is CASSLSPVGGTGQETQYF. CDR3 in DNA: TGTGCCAGCAGTTTATCCCCCGTTGGGGGGACGGGACAAGAGACCCAGTACTTC.

The genes are TRBV6-6 and TRBJ1-3; 10 bases are a match to TRBD1. The V segment lost 3 bases and the J segment 4 bases; nucleotides outside the gene matches: 3. This CDR3 contains 15 residues. Germline lookup yields CDR1 MNHNY and CDR2 SVGAGI (reference sequence). The CDR3 region has the DNA TGTGCCAGCAGTTATGACAGGGGGCGAGGAAACACCATATATTTT. Protein: CASSYDRGRGNTIYF.

V is TRBV27 and J is TRBJ1-2, with 9 bases matching TRBD1. The CDR3 sequence is 19 residues long. The junction had 18 bases not matched to a gene; V was cut back by 5 bases and J by 2 bases. CDR1 MNHEY and CDR2 SMNVEV come from the germline V gene (reference sequence). The CDR3 bases are TGTGCCAGCAGTCCAGAGGCAAGTGCGCTCGGACAGGGGAACTATGGCTACACCTTC. Translating it yields CASSPEASALGQGNYGYTF.

The J gene is TRBJ2-6, the V gene TRBV5-1, with a possible D match to TRBD1 (6 bases). Trimming cost V 4 bases and J 2 bases, with 13 bases left between them. From germline, CDR1 is SGHRS and CDR2 YFSETQ. CDR3 length: 16 residues. This CDR3 is CASSPQGQAGANVLTF. DNA for the CDR3: TGCGCCAGCAGCCCCCAGGGGCAGGCTGGGGCCAACGTCCTGACTTTC. Using reference TRBV5-1 and TRBJ2-6 for the parts outside the CDR3, the full variable domain is KAGVTQTPRYLIKTRGQQVTLSCSPISGHRSVSWYQQTPGQGLQFLFEYFSETQRNKGNFPGRFSGRQFSNSRSEMNVSTLELGDSALYLCASSPQGQAGANVLTFGAGSRLTVL.

This sequence joins TRBV2 and TRBJ1-1; D is undetermined. The CDR3 has 14 amino acids. Germline V gene sequence: CDR1 SNHLY, CDR2 FYNNEI. Deletions cut 6 bases from V and 2 bases from J, with 13 bases between. The CDR3: CASRGDTLNTEAFF. The CDR3 nucleotides read TGTGCCAGCAGGGGTGACACACTCAACACTGAAGCTTTCTTT.

The V call is TRBV28, the J call TRBJ2-4; possibly TRBD2 for D (6 bases). Germline CDR1 and CDR2: MDHEN and SYDVKM. Trimming left V 4 bases short and J 9 bases short, with 7 bases between. The CDR3 is 11 amino acids. The CDR3 reads CASSWGGIQYF. The CDR3 DNA sequence: TGTGCCAGCAGTTGGGGAGGCATTCAGTACTTC. Complete variable domain (other parts from reference TRBV28 and TRBJ2-4): DVKVTQSSRYLVKRTGEKVFLECVQDMDHENMFWYRQDPGLGLRLIYFSYDVKMKEKGDIPEGYSVSREKKERFSLILESASTNQTSMYLCASSWGGIQYFGAGTRLSVL.

V and J are TRBV18 and TRBJ1-5; D unclear. V dropped 2 bases and J dropped 1 base, with 9 bases sitting between them. Germline assignment: CDR1 KGHSH and CDR2 LQKENI. The CDR3 extends over 15 amino acids. In DNA, the CDR3 is TGTGCCAGCTCACCAGAGGGAAGCAGCAATCAGCCCCAGCATTTT. Its protein product is CASSPEGSSNQPQHF.

This clone has more than one count but fewer than ten. The V gene is TRBV2, the J gene TRBJ1-2; 8 bases are shared with TRBD1. CDR3 size: 14 residues. CDR1 is SNHLY, CDR2 FYNNEI, per germline. The V and J ends lost 0 bases and 8 bases, in that order; junction bases with no gene match: 5. This CDR3 is CASSEADRVKGYTF. In DNA form, the CDR3 reads TGTGCCAGCAGTGAAGCGGACAGGGTAAAAGGCTACACCTTC.

As concerns this clone: The sample carries other DNA sequences with the same CDR3. The rearrangement links TRBV29-1 to TRBJ1-2, with D tentatively TRBD1 (5 bases). The CDR3 runs 13 residues. Trimming took off 7 bases at V and 4 bases at J, with 16 bases between the two ends. Germline V CDR1 and CDR2: SQVTM, ANQGSEA. CDR3 nucleotides: TGCAGCGCCCAAACTGGGGGAGGCTATGGCTACACCTTC. Translation: CSAQTGGGYGYTF.

This clone has only a few counts. The rearrangement links TRBV7-9 to TRBJ2-3; 14 nucleotides line up with TRBD2. J lost 5 bases, V lost 5 bases, and 6 bases had no gene match. Germline CDR1 and CDR2: SEHNR and FQNEAQ (reference sequence). The CDR3 is 16 amino acids. The CDR3 DNA reads TGTGCCAGCAGCGATCCCGGGACTAGCGGGAGAGATACGCAGTATTTT. Translation gives CASSDPGTSGRDTQYF.

V and J are TRBV6-6 and TRBJ1-1; D is uncertain. Trimming cost V 5 bases and J 1 base, with 8 bases left between them. Germline values: CDR1 MNHNY, CDR2 SVGAGI (reference sequence). This CDR3 is 13 amino acids long. CDR3 bases: TGTGCCAGCAGTCTCCTCCGGAACACTGAAGCTTTCTTT. Protein: CASSLLRNTEAFF.

The chain links TRBV28 to TRBJ2-6; D is uncertain. Trimming pared 5 bases from V and 2 bases from J, leaving 10 bases between. The CDR3 has 15 residues. The germline V gene encodes CDR1 MDHEN and CDR2 SYDVKM. This CDR3 reads CASSPQDAGANVLTF. CDR3 coding DNA: TGTGCCAGCAGTCCCCAGGATGCTGGGGCCAACGTCCTGACTTTC.